This T cell receptor (beta chain) was profiled in a study of Tregs in tolerant kidney transplant recipients. In this sample, this clone turned up once. TCRdb keeps only in-frame clones here, not all; method: immunoSEQ multiplex PCR. The repertoire consists of about 110,000 clones, with around 87% occurring once and the leading ten covering under 0.35%. V was pared by 4 bases and J by 3 bases, with 19 bases between. Germline values: CDR1 SGHDT, CDR2 YYEEEE. There are 16 residues in the CDR3. The rearrangement uses TRBV5-6 and TRBJ1-2; D call uncertain. Sequenced here: CD4+ T cells from blood, sampled before the transplant. The sequence was obtained from a human donor who received a combined kidney and bone marrow transplant. CDR3 sequence (DNA): TGTGCCAGCAGCCTAGGAGTAGGCCGAGGAGACTATGGCTACACCTTC. It yields the protein CASSLGVGRGDYGYTF.